One and the same sample provided the 14 T cell receptor beta chains below, sequenced in a study of CD8 T cells in ankylosing spondylitis. Study-level points and caveats: The study identified a TCR beta motif of under ten highly homologous variants that appeared characteristic of ankylosing spondylitis blood.

Via MiXCR, TCRdb re-called the 5' RACE reads, giving one row per CDR3 protein. The table has approximately 500,000 distinct CDR3 sequences, 12% seen once. Their specific antigens are unknown. The sample comprised blood, either unsorted or a sorted T cell fraction (not recorded which). These receptors were obtained from a male donor with ankylosing spondylitis.

This clonotype was counted many times. The chain links TRBV14 to TRBJ1-1, with D unclear. Per the germline V gene, CDR1 is SGHDN and CDR2 is FVKESK. V shed 2 bases and J shed 5 bases, with 9 bases lying between them. The CDR3 covers 13 residues. The CDR3 reads CASSQSTRTEAFF. For the CDR3, the DNA is TGTGCCAGCAGCCAATCGACTCGGACTGAAGCTTTCTTT.

The rearrangement joins TRBV27 to TRBJ2-3; 10 bases map to TRBD2. CDR3 length: 19 residues. The J segment lost 2 bases and the V segment lost 1 base, leaving 12 bases of the junction unmatched. Germline V gene sequence: CDR1 MNHEY, CDR2 SMNVEV (reference sequence). The CDR3 here is CASSLYAPGLAVTTDTQYF. Here the CDR3 DNA reads TGTGCCAGCAGTTTATATGCCCCCGGACTAGCGGTGACCACAGATACGCAGTATTTT.

The V gene is TRBV5-1, the J gene TRBJ1-6; D is unresolved. CDR3 size: 14 residues. The germline V gene encodes CDR1 SGHRS and CDR2 YFSETQ. The V gene lost 3 bases and the J gene lost 7 bases, with 11 bases spanning the gap. The CDR3 DNA reads as TGCGCCAGCAGCTCAGCCGCGGAGAATTCACCCCTCCACTTT. This codes for CASSSAAENSPLHF. The variable domain in full, with the rest retrieved from reference TRBV5-1 and TRBJ1-6, is KAGVTQTPRYLIKTRGQQVTLSCSPISGHRSVSWYQQTPGQGLQFLFEYFSETQRNKGNFPGRFSGRQFSNSRSEMNVSTLELGDSALYLCASSSAAENSPLHFGNGTRLTVT.

This clonotype was detected a few times. The V gene is TRBV4-1, the J gene TRBJ2-3, with 9 bases fitting TRBD2. This CDR3 region has 17 residues. Looked up from germline, CDR1 is MGHRA and CDR2 is YSYEKL. With 1 base clipped from V and 6 bases from J, the junction kept 11 bases outside the gene matches. CDR3 region: CASSQVVAGGPGDTQYF. CDR3 nucleotides: TGCGCCAGCAGCCAAGTGGTGGCGGGAGGGCCCGGGGATACGCAGTATTTT.

This clonotype was counted between two and nine times. The chain employs TRBV27 and TRBJ2-1; 11 nucleotides align to TRBD2. Per germline, CDR1 MNHEY and CDR2 SMNVEV (reference sequence). This CDR3 spans 15 amino acids. J lost 6 bases, V lost 5 bases, and 6 bases had no gene match. CDR3 bases: TGTGCCAGCAGTCTATTCGGACTAGCGGGCAATGAGCAGTTCTTC. It specifies CASSLFGLAGNEQFF.

This clonotype was observed a handful of times. V is TRBV27 and J is TRBJ2-2; 11 bases are shared with TRBD1. Germline V gene lookup returns CDR1 MNHEY and CDR2 SMNVEV (reference sequence). The CDR3 length is 17 residues. After removal of 6 bases from V and 2 bases from J, the junction contained 8 bases not matched to a gene. CDR3 loop: CASSLFGQGANTGELFF. The DNA for the CDR3 is TGTGCCAGCAGCCTTTTCGGACAGGGGGCCAACACCGGGGAGCTGTTTTTT.

This clonotype has a single count. This may be a read error, as it is one base from a much larger clone. The chain couples TRBV3-1 to TRBJ2-1, with 10 bases aligning to TRBD2. The CDR3 has 14 residues. Looked up from germline, CDR1 is LGHDT and CDR2 is YNNKEL (reference sequence). The CDR3 DNA is TGTGCCGGCAGCGAGAGCGGGAGGGGCGATGAGCAGTTCTTC. Its protein is CAGSESGRGDEQFF.

The chain has TRBV4-2 and TRBJ2-5; 9 positions match TRBD1. CDR3 length: 16 amino acids. Per germline, CDR1 LGHNA and CDR2 YNFKEQ. V lost 0 bases and J lost 2; bases outside the gene matches: 4. CDR3 sequence reads: CASSQDGTGLQETQYF. CDR3 sequence (DNA): TGTGCCAGCAGCCAAGATGGGACAGGGTTACAAGAGACCCAGTACTTC.

This clonotype has only a few counts. The chain links TRBV7-2 to TRBJ2-2, with 10 bases identical to TRBD2. V lost 0 bases to trimming and J lost 3 bases; unmatched junction nucleotides: 1. Germline V CDR1 and CDR2: SGHTA, FQGNSA. The CDR3 length is 16 residues. CDR3 sequence (DNA): TGTGCCAGCAGCTTAGCGAGCGGGAGGGACACCGGGGAGCTGTTTTTT. It encodes CASSLASGRDTGELFF.

This clonotype has at least ten counts. The chain joins TRBV12-3 or TRBV12-4 to TRBJ1-2; no reliable D call. This CDR3 contains 15 residues. Trimming removed 3 bases at V and 3 bases at J, with 14 bases between. The CDR3 reads CASSFSRVLDYGYTF. The DNA of the CDR3 is TGTGCCAGCAGTTTCTCGAGGGTCTTGGACTATGGCTACACCTTC.

This chain joins TRBV12-3 or TRBV12-4 and TRBJ1-1; D gene ambiguous. CDR3 length equals 14 residues. Trimming left V 2 bases short and J 3 bases short, with 10 bases between. In nucleotides, the CDR3 is TGTGCCAGCAGTTTATACGGGGTGTACACTGAAGCTTTCTTT. This translates into CASSLYGVYTEAFF.

This clonotype was observed a few times. The chain combines TRBV18 with TRBJ2-1; D not certain. Germline V gene lookup returns CDR1 KGHSH and CDR2 LQKENI. The CDR3 runs to 14 residues. The V end lost 0 bases, the J end lost 4 bases, and 7 bases lay between the germline ends. The CDR3 loop is CASSPPSQYNEQFF. In nucleotides, the CDR3 is TGTGCCAGCTCACCACCGAGTCAGTACAATGAGCAGTTCTTC. Full variable domain (outside the CDR3, taken from reference TRBV18 and TRBJ2-1): NAGVMQNPRHLVRRRGQEARLRCSPMKGHSHVYWYRQLPEEGLKFMVYLQKENIIDESGMPKERFSAEFPKEGPSILRIQQVVRGDSAAYFCASSPPSQYNEQFFGPGTRLTVL.

The chain carries TRBV18 and TRBJ2-3; 9 nucleotides match TRBD1. The CDR3 has 16 residues. V gave up 5 bases and J gave up 3 bases; unmatched junction bases: 9. Germline V CDR1 and CDR2: KGHSH, LQKENI. The CDR3 bases are TGTGCCAGCTCATCCCGGGACAGGGACTCTACAGATACGCAGTATTTT. This codes for CASSSRDRDSTDTQYF.

This clonotype was counted at least ten times. The chain joins TRBV6-6 to TRBJ1-2; D not certain. The CDR3 is made up of 12 amino acids. Germline V lookup: CDR1 MNHNY, CDR2 SVGAGI (reference sequence). V lost 2 bases to trimming and J lost 4 bases, with 5 bases between them. CDR3 nucleotide sequence: TGTGCCAGCAGTTACGGAGGCTATGGCTACACCTTC. As protein: CASSYGGYGYTF.